These T cell receptor beta chains were read from a single sample in a study of blood T cell repertoires in COVID-19. TCRdb's copy holds only in-frame clones and misses some; the assay was immunoSEQ multiplex PCR. The sample includes around 300,000 clones, 88% of them seen just once. Sequencing was done on a sample of PBMCs or T cells enriched from blood (not recorded which). The receptors were sampled from a woman aged 60-75 years in a cohort exposed to, infected with or recovered from COVID-19 (not recorded which). CDR3s include the opening cysteine and the closing phenylalanine or tryptophan. D genes are given only for firm matches. Rows give clone size only sometimes, using once, few, many, or a class for an expanded clone.

j_call,v_call,clone_size,cdr3_length,d_call,cdr3_nt,cdr3_aa
TRBJ2-5,TRBV4-1,.,15,TRBD2,TGCGCCAGCAGCCAAGTCCTAGCGGGAGGGGAGACCCAGTACTTC,CASSQVLAGGETQYF
TRBJ1-2,TRBV19,.,14,.,TGTGCCAGTAGTTTACTGCCAGGGGTCTATGGCTACACCTTC,CASSLLPGVYGYTF
TRBJ1-5,TRBV30,.,12,TRBD1,TGTGCCTGGAGTTCACACAGGGGTCACCAGCATTTT,CAWSSHRGHQHF
TRBJ1-1,TRBV5-4,once,14,.,TGTGCCAGCAGCTTCCAGGACTCGGGGAGGGAAGCTTTCTTT,CASSFQDSGREAFF
TRBJ2-1,TRBV18,.,15,TRBD2,TGTGCCAGCTCACCACTAGCGGGACTCAACAATGAGCAGTTCTTC,CASSPLAGLNNEQFF
TRBJ2-5,TRBV5-1,.,15,TRBD1,TGCGCCAGCAGCTTGGGGACAGGGGGTGGCGAGACCCAGTACTTC,CASSLGTGGGETQYF
TRBJ1-6,TRBV30,.,13,TRBD1,TGTGCCTGGGGCCGACAGGGCTATTCACCCCTCCACTTT,CAWGRQGYSPLHF
TRBJ2-2,TRBV7-9,few,14,.,TGTGCCAGCAGCTTATTATCGAACACCGGGGAGCTGTTTTTT,CASSLLSNTGELFF
TRBJ1-4,TRBV4-1,.,14,.,TGCGCCAGCAGCCAGGGGACAAAGGGGGAAAAACTGTTTTTT,CASSQGTKGEKLFF
TRBJ2-1,TRBV7-9,.,13,TRBD2,TGTGCCAGCAGCTCCTTCGGGAGGGATGAGCAGTTCTTC,CASSSFGRDEQFF
TRBJ1-3,TRBV6-1,once,17,.,TGTGCCAGCAGTGAATACGTTCTGGGCCTCTCTGGAAACACCATATATTTT,CASSEYVLGLSGNTIYF
TRBJ1-2,TRBV9,.,13,TRBD1,TGTGCCAGCAGCGGACAGGGTAAAAATGGCTACACCTTC,CASSGQGKNGYTF
TRBJ2-1,TRBV11-2,.,14,.,TGTGCCAGCAGCGTCGGGGACATCTACAATGAGCAGTTCTTC,CASSVGDIYNEQFF
TRBJ1-1,TRBV19,.,11,.,TGTGCCACCCGGTGGTTCACTGAAGCTTTCTTT,CATRWFTEAFF
TRBJ2-6,TRBV11-2,.,17,.,TGTGCCAGCAGCCAAGACAGGGACTTCTCTGGGGCCAACGTCCTGACTTTC,CASSQDRDFSGANVLTF
TRBJ1-5,TRBV28,.,14,.,TGTGCCAGCAGTCGGGGGGGGAGCAATCAGCCCCAGCATTTT,CASSRGGSNQPQHF
TRBJ1-5,TRBV28,.,15,.,TGTGCCAGCAGTTTCAGAGGGTCTCGCAATCAGCCCCAGCATTTT,CASSFRGSRNQPQHF
TRBJ1-1,TRBV3-1/TRBV3-2,.,13,TRBD1,TGTGCCAGCAGCCGACAGGGAGGCACTGAAGCTTTCTTT,CASSRQGGTEAFF
TRBJ1-1,TRBV29-1,.,15,.,TGCAGCGTTGTGTGGAGGGGTCCTTTGAACACTGAAGCTTTCTTT,CSVVWRGPLNTEAFF
TRBJ1-2,TRBV19,.,13,.,TGTGCCAGTAGAGGACAGATTAACTATGGCTACACCTTC,CASRGQINYGYTF
TRBJ1-2,TRBV28,.,15,TRBD1,TGTGCCAGCAGTTTAGGGGGACAGGGGTTCTATGGCTACACCTTC,CASSLGGQGFYGYTF
TRBJ2-3,TRBV6-1,.,18,.,TGTGCCAGCAGTGGGAACCATCCCAGGGGTCTTAGGACAGATACGCAGTATTTT,CASSGNHPRGLRTDTQYF
TRBJ1-2,TRBV30,few,15,TRBD1,TGTGCCTGGAGTGTAGCTGGGACAGGGAATTATGGCTACACCTTC,CAWSVAGTGNYGYTF
TRBJ2-4,TRBV3-1/TRBV3-2,.,14,.,TGTGCCAGCAGCCTTCGACAGACCAAAAACATTCAGTACTTC,CASSLRQTKNIQYF
TRBJ1-5,TRBV14,.,15,.,TGTGCCAGCAGCCGGGACATCCCGAGAGGTCAGCCCCAGCATTTT,CASSRDIPRGQPQHF
TRBJ2-1,TRBV6-1,.,16,TRBD2,TGTGCCAGCAGTGCCAAACTAGCGGGAGCTCTTGGGGAGCAGTTCTTC,CASSAKLAGALGEQFF
TRBJ2-3,TRBV28,.,15,.,TGTGCCAGCAGCCGACCCACCAGGGGTACAGATACGCAGTATTTT,CASSRPTRGTDTQYF
TRBJ1-6,TRBV7-9,once,14,.,TGTGCCAGCAGCTTGGACAGTTATAATTCACCCCTCCACTTT,CASSLDSYNSPLHF
TRBJ2-1,TRBV3-1/TRBV3-2,.,16,TRBD2,TGTGCCAGCAGCCAAGTCGGACTAGCGGGAGTTAATGAGCAGTTCTTC,CASSQVGLAGVNEQFF
TRBJ1-2,TRBV28,.,16,.,TGTGCCAGCAGTTTAGATGGGACATCCACGGCCAAGGGCTACACCTTC,CASSLDGTSTAKGYTF
TRBJ2-2,TRBV15,.,15,.,TGTGCCACCAGCAGAGTGGGGGGACAGCCAGTAGAGCTGTTTTTT,CATSRVGGQPVELFF
TRBJ2-6,TRBV5-1,.,15,.,TGCGCCAGCAGCTTGGTTAGTCTGGGGGCCAACGTCCTGACTTTC,CASSLVSLGANVLTF